What follows are 14 T cell receptor beta chains derived from one specimen sequenced in a study of cytomegalovirus exposure and HLA in healthy donors. Researchers ran the PCR with 60 Vbeta and 13 Jbeta primers. Some clones are missing from TCRdb's copy, which holds only in-frame ones; the method was immunoSEQ multiplex PCR. Of more than 85,000 clones listed, more than 65% are singletons. Sequencing used PBMCs. These receptor sequences come from a man aged 30 to 45 in good health and CMV-seronegative.

In this sample, this clone turned up a few times. The chain joins TRBV18 to TRBJ1-5; possible D gene TRBD1, 5 bases. The germline gives CDR1 KGHSH, CDR2 LQKENI. Trimming shortened V by 5 bases and J by 5 bases, and 13 bases separated the two germline ends. The CDR3 is 14 residues long. The CDR3 bases are TGTGCCAGCTCAGCCCTTAAAGGGGATCAGCCCCAGCATTTT. As protein: CASSALKGDQPQHF.

The rearrangement uses TRBV7-2 and TRBJ2-3, with a tentative D call TRBD2 (5 bases). The CDR3 runs 15 residues. V lost 0 bases and J 5 bases, leaving 12 bases between the germline ends. CDR1 SGHTA and CDR2 FQGNSA come from the germline V gene. In nucleotides, the CDR3 is TGTGCCAGCAGCTTAGCCCAGGCCCGGGGAGATACGCAGTATTTT. Encoded protein: CASSLAQARGDTQYF.

This rearrangement joins TRBV12-5 to TRBJ1-1; D may be TRBD1 (6 bases). V shed 6 bases and J shed 1 base, with 9 bases lying between them. CDR3 length: 13 amino acids. The V gene's germline CDR1 is LGHNT and CDR2 FRNRAP. The CDR3 DNA follows: TGTGCTAGTGGCCAGGGGAAGAACACTGAAGCTTTCTTT. This gives the protein CASGQGKNTEAFF. Full variable domain (missing parts from reference TRBV12-5 and TRBJ1-1): DARVTQTPRHKVTEMGQEVTMRCQPILGHNTVFWYRQTMMQGLELLAYFRNRAPLDDSGMPKDRFSAEMPDATLATLKIQPSEPRDSAVYFCASGQGKNTEAFFGQGTRLTVV.

This clone appeared a few times. The chain uses TRBV7-2 and TRBJ1-1; no firm D call. Trimming removed 5 bases at V and 1 base at J, with 5 bases between. The CDR3 sequence is 12 residues long. The germline CDR1 and CDR2 sequences are SGHTA and FQGNSA. The CDR3 nucleotides read TGTGCCAGCAGCCGACAGAACACTGAAGCTTTCTTT. Protein sequence: CASSRQNTEAFF.

The chain is built from TRBV6-6 and TRBJ2-1; 10 bases are a match to TRBD2. Trimming at V came to 7 bases and at J to 8 bases, leaving 8 bases not matched to a gene. This CDR3 is built from 14 residues. Germline V gene data show CDR1 as MNHNY and CDR2 as SVGAGI (reference sequence). CDR3 nucleotide sequence: TGTGCCAGCACCAATAGCGGGAGGTCCTATGAGCAGTTCTTC. Translation: CASTNSGRSYEQFF.

The chain joins TRBV18 to TRBJ2-3; D unclear. There are 13 residues in the CDR3. Germline-derived CDR1 and CDR2 are KGHSH and LQKENI. Trimming took 4 bases from V and 4 from J, leaving 9 bases between them. The CDR3 loop reads CASSLGYADTQYF. DNA for the CDR3: TGTGCCAGCTCACTCGGTTACGCAGATACGCAGTATTTT.

The chain employs TRBV7-9 and TRBJ2-5, with unresolved D. TRBJ2-7 matches the DNA end more closely, so the J call is doubtful. This CDR3 contains 13 residues. CDR1 is SEHNR, CDR2 FQNEAQ, per germline (reference sequence). Here the CDR3 DNA reads TGTGCCAGCAGCGCCTCTAGTAACCACGAGCAGTACTTC. Translated, it gives CASSASSNHEQYF.

The V and J genes are TRBV7-2 and TRBJ2-1; D gene ambiguous. Germline values: CDR1 SGHTA, CDR2 FQGNSA. V lost 3 bases and J 5 bases, leaving 11 bases between the germline ends. There are 14 residues in the CDR3. CDR3 sequence: CASSLTYRDNEQFF. The CDR3 DNA reads as TGTGCCAGCAGCTTGACCTACCGGGACAATGAGCAGTTCTTC. Variable domain in full (rest from reference TRBV7-2 and TRBJ2-1): GAGVSQSPSNKVTEKGKDVELRCDPISGHTALYWYRQSLGQGLEFLIYFQGNSAPDKSGLPSDRFSAERTGGSVSTLTIQRTQQEDSAVYLCASSLTYRDNEQFFGPGTRLTVL.

The chain joins TRBV7-2 to TRBJ1-5, with D unclear. The CDR3 totals 15 residues. Germline V gene lookup returns CDR1 SGHTA and CDR2 FQGNSA. The V end lost 6 bases, the J end lost 2 bases, and 14 bases lay between the germline ends. The CDR3 DNA reads as TGTGCCAGCAGTCACGCCGGGAGGGGCAATCAGCCCCAGCATTTT. Encoded protein: CASSHAGRGNQPQHF.

The chain carries TRBV25-1 and TRBJ2-7; TRBD2 is a possible D gene (6 bases). Germline V gives CDR1 MGHDK, CDR2 SYGVNS. V lost 3 bases and J lost 2, with 14 bases in between. This CDR3 contains 15 residues. The CDR3 spells CASSEEGSGPYEQYF. In DNA form, the CDR3 reads TGTGCCAGCAGTGAGGAAGGTAGCGGCCCCTACGAGCAGTACTTC.

The chain carries TRBV7-8 and TRBJ1-1; D is unresolved. This CDR3 has 17 amino acids. The germline V gene has CDR1 SGHVS and CDR2 FQNEAQ. Trimming pared 5 bases from V and 1 base from J, leaving 20 bases between. The CDR3 DNA follows: TGTGCCAGCAGCCCTAGCGGGAGTCGGCGGGGGAACACTGAAGCTTTCTTT. It codes for CASSPSGSRRGNTEAFF.

Only a few counts were recorded for this clone. This rearrangement joins TRBV6-6 to TRBJ2-7; 10 nucleotides align to TRBD2. Germline loops: CDR1 MNHNY, CDR2 SVGAGI (reference sequence). The V and J ends lost 2 bases and 0 bases, in that order; junction bases with no gene match: 4. CDR3 size: 16 residues. CDR3 amino acids: CASSYGGLAVSYEQYF. The CDR3 DNA reads as TGTGCCAGCAGTTACGGAGGACTAGCGGTCTCCTACGAGCAGTACTTC.

V and J are TRBV5-1 and TRBJ2-7, with 10 bases lining up with TRBD2. The CDR3 consists of 13 residues. Germline trimming cut 6 bases from V and 5 bases from J; bases unmatched to any gene: 5. Germline V gives CDR1 SGHRS, CDR2 YFSETQ. The CDR3, as DNA: TGCGCCAGCATGGAACTAGCGGGACACGAGCAGTACTTC. It encodes CASMELAGHEQYF.

This clone was observed a few times. The J gene is TRBJ1-1, the V gene TRBV5-6; 7 bases are a match to TRBD1. The CDR3 sequence is 14 residues long. Germline CDR1 SGHDT, CDR2 YYEEEE. Trimming removed 4 bases from V and 7 bases from J; junction bases left unmatched: 10. CDR3 protein: CASSMTGIGGEAFF. In nucleotides, the CDR3 is TGTGCCAGCAGCATGACAGGGATTGGAGGTGAAGCTTTCTTT.